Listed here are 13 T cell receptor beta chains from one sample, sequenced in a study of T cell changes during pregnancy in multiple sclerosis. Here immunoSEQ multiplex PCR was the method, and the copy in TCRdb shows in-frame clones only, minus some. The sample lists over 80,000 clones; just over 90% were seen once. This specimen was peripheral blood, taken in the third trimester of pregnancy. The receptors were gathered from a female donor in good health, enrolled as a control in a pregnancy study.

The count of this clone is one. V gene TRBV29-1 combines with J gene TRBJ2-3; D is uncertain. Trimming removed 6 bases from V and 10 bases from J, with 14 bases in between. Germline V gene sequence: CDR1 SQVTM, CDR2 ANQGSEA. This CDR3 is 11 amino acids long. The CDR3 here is CSVQAPSAQYF. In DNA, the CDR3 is TGCAGCGTCCAAGCCCCGTCGGCGCAGTATTTT.

The CDR3 sequence: CASSQEEGLAGIRGYEQYF. The DNA of the CDR3 is TGCGCCAGCAGCCAAGAAGAGGGGCTAGCGGGGATCCGAGGCTACGAGCAGTACTTC. This chain joins TRBV4-1 and TRBJ2-7, with 9 bases fitting TRBD2. The CDR3 has 19 residues. Germline values: CDR1 MGHRA, CDR2 YSYEKL. Trimming cost V 0 bases and J 3 bases; bases outside gene matches: 15.

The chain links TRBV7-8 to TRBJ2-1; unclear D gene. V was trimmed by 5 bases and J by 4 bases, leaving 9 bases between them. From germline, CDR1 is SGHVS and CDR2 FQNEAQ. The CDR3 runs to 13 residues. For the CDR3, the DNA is TGTGCCAGCAGCCCCTATGCTTACAATGAGCAGTTCTTC. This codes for CASSPYAYNEQFF.

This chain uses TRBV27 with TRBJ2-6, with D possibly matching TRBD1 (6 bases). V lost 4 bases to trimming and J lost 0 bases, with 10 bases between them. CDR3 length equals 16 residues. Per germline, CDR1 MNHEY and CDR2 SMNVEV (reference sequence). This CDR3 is CASSSSQGSGANVLTF. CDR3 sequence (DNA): TGTGCCAGCAGTTCCTCACAGGGCTCTGGGGCCAACGTCCTGACTTTC. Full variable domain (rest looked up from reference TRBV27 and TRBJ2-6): EAQVTQNPRYLITVTGKKLTVTCSQNMNHEYMSWYRQDPGLGLRQIYYSMNVEVTDKGDVPEGYKVSRKEKRNFPLILESPSPNQTSLYFCASSSSQGSGANVLTFGAGSRLTVL.

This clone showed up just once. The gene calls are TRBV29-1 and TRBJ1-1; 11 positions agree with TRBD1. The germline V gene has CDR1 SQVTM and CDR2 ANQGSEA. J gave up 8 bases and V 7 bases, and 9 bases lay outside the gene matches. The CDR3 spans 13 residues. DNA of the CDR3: TGCAGCGGCGTCGGACAGGGGGCCTCGGAAGCTTTCTTT. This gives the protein CSGVGQGASEAFF.

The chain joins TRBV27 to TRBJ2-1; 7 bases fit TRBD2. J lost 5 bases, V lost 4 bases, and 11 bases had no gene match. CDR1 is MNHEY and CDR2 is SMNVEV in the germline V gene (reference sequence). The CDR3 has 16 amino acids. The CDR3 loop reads CASSWGGGSFHNEQFF. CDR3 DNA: TGTGCCAGCAGTTGGGGTGGCGGGAGCTTCCACAATGAGCAGTTCTTC.

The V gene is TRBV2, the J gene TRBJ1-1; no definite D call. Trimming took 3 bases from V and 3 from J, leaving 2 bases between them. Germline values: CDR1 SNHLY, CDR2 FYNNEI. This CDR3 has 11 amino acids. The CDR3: CASSDDTEAFF. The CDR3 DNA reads TGTGCCAGCAGTGACGACACTGAAGCTTTCTTT.

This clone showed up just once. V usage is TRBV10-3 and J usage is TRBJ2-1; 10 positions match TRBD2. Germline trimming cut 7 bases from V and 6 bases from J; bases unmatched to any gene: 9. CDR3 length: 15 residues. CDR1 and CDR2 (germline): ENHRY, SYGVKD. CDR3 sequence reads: CAIKSQPSGSNEQFF. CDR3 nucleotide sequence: TGTGCCATCAAATCTCAGCCTAGCGGGAGCAATGAGCAGTTCTTC.

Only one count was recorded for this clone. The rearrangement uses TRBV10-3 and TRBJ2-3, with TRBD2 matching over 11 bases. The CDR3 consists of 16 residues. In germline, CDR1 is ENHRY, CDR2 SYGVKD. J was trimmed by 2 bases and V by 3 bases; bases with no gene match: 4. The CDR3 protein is CAISDSSGRITDTQYF. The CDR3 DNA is TGTGCCATCAGTGATTCTAGCGGGAGGATCACAGATACGCAGTATTTT.

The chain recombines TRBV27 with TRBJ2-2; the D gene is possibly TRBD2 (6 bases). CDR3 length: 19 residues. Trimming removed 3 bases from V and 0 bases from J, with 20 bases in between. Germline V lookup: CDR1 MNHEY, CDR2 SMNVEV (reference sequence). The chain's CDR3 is CASSLVGGLTIANTGELFF. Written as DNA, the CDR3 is TGTGCCAGCAGTTTGGTCGGAGGGTTGACTATCGCGAACACCGGGGAGCTGTTTTTT.

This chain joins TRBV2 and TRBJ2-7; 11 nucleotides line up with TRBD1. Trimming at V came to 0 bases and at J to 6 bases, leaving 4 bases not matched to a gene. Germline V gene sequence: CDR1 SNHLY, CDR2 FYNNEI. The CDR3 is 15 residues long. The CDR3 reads CASSEAEDRGPEQYF. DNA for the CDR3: TGTGCCAGCAGTGAAGCGGAGGACAGGGGGCCCGAGCAGTACTTC.

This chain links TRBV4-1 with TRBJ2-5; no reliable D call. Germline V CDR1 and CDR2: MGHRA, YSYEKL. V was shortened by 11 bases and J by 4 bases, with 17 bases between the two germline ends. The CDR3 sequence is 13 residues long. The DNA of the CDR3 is TGCGCCTCCAGAGGTCTAGGTGGAGAGACCCAGTACTTC. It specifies CASRGLGGETQYF.

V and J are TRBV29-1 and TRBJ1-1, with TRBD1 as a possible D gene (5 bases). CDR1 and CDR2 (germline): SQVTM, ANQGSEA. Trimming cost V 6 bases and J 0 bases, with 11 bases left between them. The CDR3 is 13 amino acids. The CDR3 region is CSVRAGLNTEAFF. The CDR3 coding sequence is TGCAGCGTCCGGGCAGGGTTGAACACTGAAGCTTTCTTT.